This T cell receptor (beta chain) was documented in a study of OX40 agonist ivuxolimab in advanced cancers. The wider study: Averaging 60 years in age, with a range of about 23 to 79, the cohort was approximately 87% male.

CDR1 is MNHEY and CDR2 is SMNVEV in the germline V gene (reference sequence). This CDR3 spans 14 amino acids. Sequencing used immunoSEQ multiplex PCR; TCRdb keeps in-frame clones, though not all of them. The sample lists tens of thousands of clones; about four fifths were seen once. This receptor was identified in an adult with an advanced solid tumor such as melanoma, head and neck, liver or kidney cancer. The chain joins TRBV27 to TRBJ2-1; D not resolved. The sequences come from CD4+ or CD8+ T cells sorted from blood, collected in a trial of the OX40 agonist ivuxolimab. The CDR3 here is CAIGRLSSYNEQFF. The CDR3 region has the DNA TGTGCGATAGGACGTCTGAGCTCCTACAATGAGCAGTTCTTC.